This TCR beta chain was captured by sequencing in a study of Tregs in tolerant kidney transplant recipients. This CDR3 spans 15 amino acids. Germline assignment: CDR1 MNHEY and CDR2 SVGAGI. The ends lost 5 bases at V and 5 bases at J; junction bases unmatched: 11. About this clone: Antigen specificity is unknown.

Whole-study results and caveats: Some patients' samples used different primers over time, so nucleotide sequences weren't comparable.

Profiling relied on immunoSEQ multiplex PCR, and the TCRdb table lists in-frame clones only, not all of them. This table holds some 70,000 clones, less than 90% found once. Thawed PBMCs were FACS-sorted into unstimulated CD4+CD25+CD127- regulatory T cells, CD4+CD25- non-regulatory cells, CD4 and CD8 cells. V usage is TRBV6-5 and J usage is TRBJ2-7; 8 bases are shared with TRBD2. The sequence was collected from a human donor who received a combined kidney and bone marrow transplant. Source: CD4+ T cells from blood, taken before the transplant. DNA for the CDR3: TGTGCCAGCAGTACCCGACGGGGGGGGAAGCACGAGCAGTACTTC. Protein sequence: CASSTRRGGKHEQYF.